This TCR beta chain is from a study of blood T cell repertoires in COVID-19. Across the whole study: The samples span acute and convalescent COVID-19 from the United States, Italy and Spain.

Germline values: CDR1 LGHNA, CDR2 YSLEER. With 3 bases removed from V and 2 bases from J, the gap between germline ends came to 14 bases. The CDR3 totals 16 residues. Clones were sequenced by immunoSEQ multiplex PCR, and TCRdb holds only the in-frame ones, with some missing. This table holds 250,000 to 400,000 clones, approximately 81% found once. The sequence came from a woman in her 30s who had been exposed to COVID-19. The chain combines TRBV4-3 with TRBJ2-4; tentatively, D is TRBD1 (5 bases). Sequenced: PBMCs or T cells enriched from blood (not recorded which). CDR3 protein: CASSQNQGGTKNIQYF. The DNA for the CDR3 is TGCGCCAGCAGCCAGAACCAGGGTGGCACCAAAAACATTCAGTACTTC.